A single sample gave rise to the 32 T cell receptor beta chains below, sequenced in a study of T cell responses to AZD1222 COVID-19 vaccine. Clones were sequenced by immunoSEQ multiplex PCR, and TCRdb holds only the in-frame ones, with some missing. Here the sample spans around 160,000 clones, under 95% being singletons. The sample here was peripheral blood, taken on day 0 of AZD1222 vaccination. These receptors originate from an adult in good health.

The chain joins TRBV19 to TRBJ1-3; TRBD1 matches 8 bases. Germline trimming cut 5 bases from V and 9 bases from J; bases unmatched to any gene: 9. There are 14 residues in the CDR3. The germline V gene encodes CDR1 LNHDA and CDR2 SQIVND (reference sequence). The CDR3, as DNA: TGTGCCAGTAGTGCACCGGGACAGGCTCCCACCATATATTTT. It specifies CASSAPGQAPTIYF.

V is TRBV10-3 and J is TRBJ2-1; D remains unclear. The V end was cut by 10 bases, the J end by 7 bases, with 14 bases between. This CDR3 is 12 amino acids long. The germline CDR1 and CDR2 sequences are ENHRY and SYGVKD. DNA of the CDR3: TGTGCCACCGGACGACTGGATAATGAGCAGTTCTTC. Translated, it gives CATGRLDNEQFF.

The chain recombines TRBV2 with TRBJ2-5, with a possible D match to TRBD2 (8 bases). CDR1 SNHLY and CDR2 FYNNEI come from the germline V gene. CDR3 size: 15 residues. The V end lost 4 bases, the J end lost 4 bases, and 16 bases lay between the germline ends. CDR3 coding DNA: TGTGCCAGCAGTGGTAGCGGGACAGAGGGAGAGACCCAGTACTTC. Translated, it gives CASSGSGTEGETQYF.

The chain has TRBV27 and TRBJ1-5, with D tentatively TRBD1 (5 bases). The V gene lost 5 bases and the J gene lost 4 bases, with 18 bases spanning the gap. CDR3 length: 16 residues. Germline CDR1 and CDR2: MNHEY and SMNVEV (reference sequence). CDR3: CASSESSGDRNQPQHF. In DNA form, the CDR3 reads TGTGCCAGCAGTGAGAGTTCGGGGGATCGTAATCAGCCCCAGCATTTT.

The rearrangement joins TRBV7-2 to TRBJ1-5; D is unclear. From germline, CDR1 is SGHTA and CDR2 FQGNSA. V gave up 4 bases and J gave up 9 bases, with 16 bases separating them. CDR3 size: 14 residues. The chain's CDR3 is CASSSPGSPRPQHF. The CDR3 DNA follows: TGTGCCAGCAGCTCCCCGGGATCTCCTCGGCCCCAGCATTTT.

The rearrangement uses TRBV2 and TRBJ2-1, with D maybe TRBD1 (6 bases). The CDR3 totals 17 residues. Germline V CDR1 and CDR2: SNHLY, FYNNEI. Trimming left V 3 bases short and J 4 bases short, with 19 bases between. This chain's CDR3 is CASSDGAQTRGYNEQFF. DNA for the CDR3: TGTGCCAGCAGTGACGGCGCTCAAACGAGGGGGTACAATGAGCAGTTCTTC. Based on the CDR3 plus reference TRBV2 and TRBJ2-1, the full variable domain is EPEVTQTPSHQVTQMGQEVILRCVPISNHLYFYWYRQILGQKVEFLVSFYNNEISEKSEIFDDQFSVERPDGSNFTLKIRSTKLEDSAMYFCASSDGAQTRGYNEQFFGPGTRLTVL.

This chain links TRBV7-8 with TRBJ2-1; 11 bases line up with TRBD2. The CDR3 has 20 residues. V lost 5 bases and J lost 0; bases outside the gene matches: 15. Germline CDR1 and CDR2: SGHVS and FQNEAQ. DNA of the CDR3: TGTGCCAGCAGCACAGATCCGGGACTAGCGGACCTTTACTCCTACAATGAGCAGTTCTTC. This translates into CASSTDPGLADLYSYNEQFF. The variable domain in full, with the rest retrieved from reference TRBV7-8 and TRBJ2-1, is GAGVSQSPRYKVAKRGQDVALRCDPISGHVSLFWYQQALGQGPEFLTYFQNEAQLDKSGLPSDRFFAERPEGSVSTLKIQRTQQEDSAVYLCASSTDPGLADLYSYNEQFFGPGTRLTVL.

This chain joins TRBV7-2 and TRBJ1-3, with D possibly matching TRBD1 (6 bases). Germline V gene lookup returns CDR1 SGHTA and CDR2 FQGNSA. V gave up 4 bases and J gave up 6 bases, with 16 bases separating them. This CDR3 has 15 residues. The CDR3 sequence is CASSYSAGVLNTIYF. The CDR3 DNA reads TGTGCCAGCAGCTACAGCGCAGGGGTTCTAAACACCATATATTTT.

CDR3 region: CSVAGSSEQYF. DNA of the CDR3: TGCAGCGTCGCAGGGTCGAGCGAGCAGTACTTC. The chain uses TRBV29-1 and TRBJ2-7, with D tentatively TRBD1 (5 bases). The CDR3 has 11 residues. Germline CDR1 reads SQVTM; CDR2 reads ANQGSEA. The V gene lost 6 bases and the J gene lost 6 bases, with 12 bases spanning the gap.

The chain is built from TRBV21-1 and TRBJ2-1; no DNA check was done on the table's D call, TRBD1. TRBV21-1 is designated a pseudogene. CDR3 length: 13 amino acids. CDR3 nucleotides: TGTGCCAGCAGCACCAGGGTTAGGGGTCAGCAGTTCTTC. This encodes CASSTRVRGQQFF.

Only one count was recorded for this clone. This chain uses TRBV15 with TRBJ2-7; 9 nucleotides match TRBD2. The CDR3 loop spans 14 amino acids. The germline CDR1 and CDR2 sequences are LNHNV and YYDKDF (reference sequence). Trimming removed 5 bases from V and 3 bases from J; junction bases left unmatched: 5. The CDR3 nucleotides are TGTGCCACCAGCTCATTTAGCGGGAGCTACGAGCAGTACTTC. The encoded protein is CATSSFSGSYEQYF.

This clone was detected only once. The chain combines TRBV12-3 or TRBV12-4 with TRBJ1-3, with TRBD1 identical over 7 bases. The CDR3 runs to 13 residues. Germline trimming cut 5 bases from V and 8 bases from J; bases unmatched to any gene: 6. The CDR3 loop reads CASSQRQGHTIYF. Here the CDR3 DNA reads TGTGCCAGCAGTCAACGACAGGGTCACACCATATATTTT.

The gene calls are TRBV5-6 and TRBJ1-2, with D unresolved. Germline V CDR1 and CDR2: SGHDT, YYEEEE. The CDR3 consists of 16 residues. The V end was cut by 3 bases, the J end by 3 bases, with 18 bases between. The CDR3 DNA reads as TGTGCCAGCAGCTCATTTATTGGGCCGGGGTACTATGGCTACACCTTC. It codes for CASSSFIGPGYYGYTF.

The chain combines TRBV7-9 with TRBJ2-7, with 14 bases identical to TRBD2. Looked up from germline, CDR1 is SEHNR and CDR2 is FQNEAQ (reference sequence). Trimming at V came to 6 bases and at J to 1 base, leaving 11 bases not matched to a gene. The CDR3 totals 18 residues. The CDR3 nucleotides are TGTGCCAGCAGACCCCGCGGGACTAGCGGGAGAAAGTCCTACGAGCAGTACTTC. Translated, it gives CASRPRGTSGRKSYEQYF.

V gene TRBV7-9 combines with J gene TRBJ2-6, with D perhaps being TRBD1 or TRBD2 (5 bases each). This CDR3 is built from 15 residues. Germline assignment: CDR1 SEHNR and CDR2 FQNEAQ (reference sequence). V gave up 5 bases and J gave up 2 bases, with 10 bases separating them. CDR3 region: CASSARDPGANVLTF. The CDR3, as DNA: TGTGCCAGCAGCGCCAGGGACCCTGGGGCCAACGTCCTGACTTTC.

This chain uses TRBV30 with TRBJ2-5; 8 positions agree with TRBD1. After removal of 4 bases from V and 2 bases from J, the junction contained 9 bases not matched to a gene. Germline V gene lookup returns CDR1 GTSNPN and CDR2 SVGIG (reference sequence). This CDR3 has 15 residues. CDR3 sequence reads: CAWIPGQAIQETQYF. The DNA of the CDR3 is TGTGCCTGGATCCCGGGACAGGCGATACAAGAGACCCAGTACTTC.

The rearrangement joins TRBV7-9 to TRBJ2-1; no firm D call. The CDR3 has 11 amino acids. V was shortened by 2 bases and J by 9 bases, with 5 bases between the two germline ends. Per the germline V gene, CDR1 is SEHNR and CDR2 is FQNEAQ (reference sequence). CDR3 in DNA: TGTGCCAGCAGCTTATTGGGTGAGCAGTTCTTC. It codes for CASSLLGEQFF.

J is TRBJ1-4 and V is TRBV27; no reliable D call. Trimming left V 8 bases short and J 6 bases short, with 13 bases between. There are 13 residues in the CDR3. Germline V gene data show CDR1 as MNHEY and CDR2 as SMNVEV (reference sequence). The CDR3 region has the DNA TGTGCCAGCTCTCAGTCTGGGCATGAAAAACTGTTTTTT. Translation: CASSQSGHEKLFF.

The V gene is TRBV3-1 (or the pseudogene TRBV3-2), the J gene TRBJ2-1; 10 bases agree with TRBD2. The CDR3 has 15 amino acids. CDR1 is LGHDT and CDR2 is YNNKEL in the germline V gene (reference sequence). V dropped 6 bases and J dropped 7; count of bases not matched to a gene: 9. The CDR3 here is CASSLSLAGVNEQFF. Written as DNA, the CDR3 is TGTGCCAGCAGTCTAAGTCTAGCGGGAGTAAATGAGCAGTTCTTC.

This clone was picked up one time. V gene TRBV7-9 combines with J gene TRBJ2-7, with TRBD1 as a possible D gene (7 bases). Trimming removed 5 bases from V and 7 bases from J, with 12 bases in between. Germline lookup yields CDR1 SEHNR and CDR2 FQNEAQ (reference sequence). The length of the CDR3 is 12 residues. In nucleotides, the CDR3 is TGTGCCAGCAGCCCGGGGGACAGTGAGCAGTACTTC. Translated, it gives CASSPGDSEQYF.

The table lists this clone with a few counts. The V gene is TRBV19, the J gene TRBJ2-5, with D uncertain. The CDR3 extends over 13 amino acids. Germline lookup yields CDR1 LNHDA and CDR2 SQIVND (reference sequence). V was clipped by 10 bases and J by 1 base, with 13 bases between them. The CDR3 bases are TGTGCCACCCGGAGCGAAGGCCAAGAGACCCAGTACTTC. Residues: CATRSEGQETQYF. Together with reference TRBV19 and TRBJ2-5, the CDR3 gives the full variable domain: DGGITQSPKYLFRKEGQNVTLSCEQNLNHDAMYWYRQDPGQGLRLIYYSQIVNDFQKGDIAEGYSVSREKKESFPLTVTSAQKNPTAFYLCATRSEGQETQYFGPGTRLLVL.

The chain employs TRBV4-1 and TRBJ1-1, with TRBD1 matching 10 bases. J lost 4 bases, V lost 4 bases, and 6 bases had no gene match. The length of the CDR3 is 15 residues. The germline V gene has CDR1 MGHRA and CDR2 YSYEKL. The CDR3 DNA reads as TGCGCCAGCAGCCTATCCGGGACAGGGGTCACTGAAGCTTTCTTT. Protein product: CASSLSGTGVTEAFF.

The chain combines TRBV7-2 with TRBJ2-7; D gene ambiguous. CDR1 and CDR2 from the germline V gene are SGHTA and FQGNSA. The CDR3 is 14 residues long. The V gene lost 5 bases and the J gene lost 4 bases, with 15 bases spanning the gap. The CDR3, as DNA: TGTGCCAGCAGCCAGTCGGGTGCTTTTTACGAGCAGTACTTC. Residues: CASSQSGAFYEQYF.

J is TRBJ1-1 and V is TRBV18, with D possibly matching TRBD1 (5 bases). The CDR3 covers 13 residues. Germline values: CDR1 KGHSH, CDR2 LQKENI. Between the trimmed V and J ends, which lost 8 bases and 7 bases, there was a span of 17 bases. In DNA form, the CDR3 reads TGTGCCAGCCGCACGGAAGGGGTCGGTGAAGCTTTCTTT. Residues: CASRTEGVGEAFF. The full variable domain, its missing parts supplied by reference TRBV18 and TRBJ1-1, is NAGVMQNPRHLVRRRGQEARLRCSPMKGHSHVYWYRQLPEEGLKFMVYLQKENIIDESGMPKERFSAEFPKEGPSILRIQQVVRGDSAAYFCASRTEGVGEAFFGQGTRLTVV.

The chain couples TRBV7-9 to TRBJ2-1, with a possible D match to TRBD2 (6 bases). The V end was cut by 0 bases, the J end by 7 bases, with 13 bases between. Germline V CDR1 and CDR2: SEHNR, FQNEAQ (reference sequence). CDR3 size: 15 residues. CDR3 sequence: CASSLAPREVNEQFF. CDR3 nucleotides: TGTGCCAGCAGCTTAGCACCCAGGGAGGTAAATGAGCAGTTCTTC.

The gene calls are TRBV3-1 (or the pseudogene TRBV3-2) and TRBJ2-2; D call uncertain. Germline lookup yields CDR1 LGHDT and CDR2 YNNKEL (reference sequence). V lost 4 bases, J lost 9 bases, and 9 bases lay in between. CDR3 length: 12 amino acids. The CDR3 DNA reads as TGTGCCAGCAGCCGAGATGGGAGGGAGCTGTTTTTT. Translating gives CASSRDGRELFF.

V usage is TRBV19 and J usage is TRBJ1-5, with TRBD1 matching 9 bases. CDR3 size: 16 residues. The germline V gene has CDR1 LNHDA and CDR2 SQIVND (reference sequence). The J segment lost 5 bases and the V segment lost 5 bases, leaving 10 bases of the junction unmatched. DNA for the CDR3: TGTGCCAGTAGTGCTGAGGACAGGGGAGCGCATCAGCCCCAGCATTTT. Translation: CASSAEDRGAHQPQHF.

V gene TRBV18 combines with J gene TRBJ2-1; no definite D call. Deletions cut 0 bases from V and 4 bases from J, with 7 bases between. CDR1 and CDR2 from the germline V gene are KGHSH and LQKENI. This CDR3 region has 14 residues. CDR3 in amino acids: CASSPPYHYNEQFF. CDR3 nucleotides: TGTGCCAGCTCACCACCGTATCATTACAATGAGCAGTTCTTC. The whole variable domain, filled in from reference TRBV18 and TRBJ2-1, reads NAGVMQNPRHLVRRRGQEARLRCSPMKGHSHVYWYRQLPEEGLKFMVYLQKENIIDESGMPKERFSAEFPKEGPSILRIQQVVRGDSAAYFCASSPPYHYNEQFFGPGTRLTVL.

The chain is built from TRBV29-1 and TRBJ1-2; 7 nucleotides agree with TRBD1. Germline trimming cut 3 bases from V and 7 bases from J; bases unmatched to any gene: 8. CDR1 and CDR2 (germline): SQVTM, ANQGSEA. The CDR3 length is 13 residues. The CDR3 region has the DNA TGCAGCGTTGACTGGTCAGGGGGAAGTGGCTACACCTTC. This gives the protein CSVDWSGGSGYTF.

The chain uses TRBV7-6 and TRBJ2-5; 8 positions agree with TRBD2. The CDR3 length is 16 residues. V lost 2 bases to trimming and J lost 5 bases; unmatched junction nucleotides: 10. From germline, CDR1 is SGHVS and CDR2 FNYEAQ. CDR3 bases: TGTGCCAGCAGCTTACTCAGCGGGAGAGGGGGGGAGACCCAGTACTTC. Protein product: CASSLLSGRGGETQYF.

The chain carries TRBV15 and TRBJ1-1; TRBD1 aligns across 7 bases. The CDR3 covers 18 residues. Per germline, CDR1 LNHNV and CDR2 YYDKDF (reference sequence). V shed 1 base and J 3 bases; nucleotides not matched to a gene: 14. The CDR3 reads CATSRAPSGAGGYTEAFF. The CDR3 coding sequence is TGTGCCACCAGCAGAGCCCCCTCGGGGGCAGGGGGATACACTGAAGCTTTCTTT.

The J gene is TRBJ2-3, the V gene TRBV7-9, with 10 nucleotides matching TRBD2. This CDR3 is built from 15 residues. Losses at the gene ends were 3 bases for V and 4 bases for J; bases not matched to a gene: 4. CDR1 SEHNR and CDR2 FQNEAQ come from the germline V gene (reference sequence). The CDR3 DNA follows: TGTGCCAGCAGCTTGTCTAGCGGGAGCGCAGATACGCAGTATTTT. Encoded protein: CASSLSSGSADTQYF.